Below, 32 T cell receptor beta chains from the same sample are listed, as sequenced in a study of blood T cell repertoires in COVID-19. Profiled with immunoSEQ multiplex PCR; TCRdb holds only in-frame clones, not every one. The sample includes about 310,000 clones, around 85% of them seen just once. Specimen: PBMCs or T cells enriched from blood (not recorded which). These receptors were taken from a woman younger than 45 who had been exposed to COVID-19.

V gene TRBV11-2 combines with J gene TRBJ1-2; 10 nucleotides align to TRBD1. Trimming cost V 5 bases and J 7 bases; bases outside gene matches: 10. Germline loops: CDR1 SGHAT, CDR2 FQNNGV. The CDR3 is 15 amino acids. CDR3 loop: CASSPDRGRIAGYTF. CDR3 sequence (DNA): TGTGCCAGCAGCCCTGACAGGGGGCGCATAGCTGGCTACACCTTC.

The chain combines TRBV7-3 with TRBJ1-6; 7 bases are shared with TRBD1. V gave up 3 bases and J gave up 5 bases; unmatched junction bases: 4. CDR3 length: 15 residues. Germline V lookup: CDR1 SGHTA, CDR2 FQGTGA. The CDR3 DNA reads TGTGCCAGCAGCTTCGCCGGGACAGATAATTCACCCCTCCACTTT. This codes for CASSFAGTDNSPLHF. The variable domain in full, with the rest retrieved from reference TRBV7-3 and TRBJ1-6, is GAGVSQTPSNKVTEKGKYVELRCDPISGHTALYWYRQSLGQGPEFLIYFQGTGAADDSGLPNDRFFAVRPEGSVSTLKIQRTERGDSAVYLCASSFAGTDNSPLHFGNGTRLTVT.

The V gene is TRBV19, the J gene TRBJ2-1; 11 bases align to TRBD2. This CDR3 spans 15 amino acids. With 5 bases clipped from V and 9 bases from J, the junction kept 9 bases outside the gene matches. Germline CDR1 LNHDA, CDR2 SQIVND (reference sequence). The CDR3 region is CASSVIAGGPGEQFF. The CDR3 nucleotides read TGTGCCAGTAGTGTGATAGCGGGAGGGCCCGGTGAGCAGTTCTTC.

V gene TRBV4-3 combines with J gene TRBJ2-1; 9 bases map to TRBD2. The junction had 12 bases not matched to a gene; V was cut back by 4 bases and J by 8 bases. CDR1 is LGHNA, CDR2 YSLEER, per germline. The CDR3 covers 16 residues. CDR3 in DNA: TGCGCCAGCAGCCGGACTCCGGGACTAGCTCTGGATGAGCAGTTCTTC. It encodes CASSRTPGLALDEQFF.

The chain employs TRBV12-3 or TRBV12-4 and TRBJ2-7; possibly TRBD2 for D (5 bases). Between the trimmed V and J ends, which lost 4 bases and 5 bases, there was a span of 9 bases. CDR3 size: 12 residues. The CDR3 coding sequence is TGTGCCAGCAGTTCGGGGTTCGACGAGCAGTACTTC. Translating it yields CASSSGFDEQYF.

Here the CDR3 reads CASSFSSKDTQYF. The CDR3 coding sequence is TGTGCCAGCAGCTTTAGCTCTAAAGATACGCAGTATTTT. The V and J genes are TRBV7-2 and TRBJ2-3; D unresolved. V lost 3 bases to trimming and J lost 5 bases, with 9 bases between them. The CDR3 runs 13 residues. The germline CDR1 and CDR2 sequences are SGHTA and FQGNSA.

The rearrangement uses TRBV2 and TRBJ1-6; 7 nucleotides agree with TRBD1. This CDR3 has 14 amino acids. Losses at the gene ends were 4 bases for V and 6 bases for J; bases not matched to a gene: 3. Germline-derived CDR1 and CDR2 are SNHLY and FYNNEI. Here the CDR3 DNA reads TGTGCCAGCAGTGTGGGACAGCCTAATTCACCCCTCCACTTT. Protein product: CASSVGQPNSPLHF.

The chain links TRBV10-3 to TRBJ2-2, with 11 bases identical to TRBD2. CDR1 ENHRY and CDR2 SYGVKD come from the germline V gene. CDR3 length: 17 residues. J was trimmed by 7 bases and V by 6 bases; bases with no gene match: 13. The CDR3 sequence: CAIREESSGRRGGELFF. CDR3 nucleotides: TGTGCCATCAGGGAAGAATCTAGCGGGAGGCGCGGCGGGGAGCTGTTTTTT.

This chain connects TRBV6-2 or TRBV6-3 to TRBJ2-2, with 9 bases aligning to TRBD1. The length of the CDR3 is 15 residues. Germline V CDR1 and CDR2: MNHEY, SVGEGT. The V gene end was trimmed by 6 bases and the J gene end by 5 bases; junction bases not matched to a gene: 7. The CDR3 region is CASSPTGGRTGELFF. Here the CDR3 DNA reads TGTGCCAGCAGCCCCACAGGGGGCAGGACCGGGGAGCTGTTTTTT.

The chain combines TRBV5-1 with TRBJ2-2; D is possibly TRBD1 (6 bases). The germline V gene encodes CDR1 SGHRS and CDR2 YFSETQ. This CDR3 contains 14 residues. Trimming cost V 0 bases and J 7 bases, with 10 bases left between them. The CDR3 reads CASSLAGAGGELFF. The CDR3, as DNA: TGCGCCAGCAGCTTGGCAGGGGCCGGCGGGGAGCTGTTTTTT.

CDR3 sequence reads: CASSQDHWRRTNSPLHF. CDR3 nucleotides: TGTGCCAGCAGCCAAGATCATTGGAGGCGGACCAATTCACCCCTCCACTTT. The V call is TRBV3-1 (or the pseudogene TRBV3-2), the J call TRBJ1-6; D not certain. Germline loops: CDR1 LGHDT, CDR2 YNNKEL (reference sequence). CDR3 length: 17 amino acids. Between the trimmed V and J ends, which lost 0 bases and 7 bases, there was a span of 16 bases.

The V and J genes are TRBV5-4 and TRBJ2-3, with TRBD1 matching over 8 bases. The length of the CDR3 is 15 residues. The trim removed 5 bases at V and 6 bases at J, leaving 11 bases unmatched. Looked up from germline, CDR1 is SGHNT and CDR2 is YYREEE (reference sequence). The CDR3 is CASRLDRVHTDTQYF. CDR3 in DNA: TGTGCCAGCAGACTGGACAGGGTTCACACGGATACGCAGTATTTT.

CDR3 in amino acids: CASSEQGNNQPQHF. The CDR3 region has the DNA TGTGCCAGCAGTGAACAGGGTAACAATCAGCCCCAGCATTTT. J is TRBJ1-5 and V is TRBV2, with D perhaps matching TRBD1 (5 bases). The V end lost 2 bases, the J end lost 3 bases, and 8 bases lay between the germline ends. CDR1 and CDR2 from the germline V gene are SNHLY and FYNNEI. The CDR3 totals 14 residues.

The rearrangement links TRBV3-1 (or the pseudogene TRBV3-2) to TRBJ1-3; 8 positions match TRBD1. V lost 4 bases to trimming and J lost 5 bases; unmatched junction nucleotides: 4. In germline, CDR1 is LGHDT, CDR2 YNNKEL (reference sequence). The CDR3 has 14 amino acids. As DNA, the CDR3 is TGTGCCAGCAGCCTCGGGACAGGCAGAAACACCATATATTTT. Translated: CASSLGTGRNTIYF.

The chain links TRBV29-1 to TRBJ2-2, with D possibly TRBD1 on 6 matching bases. The germline V gene has CDR1 SQVTM and CDR2 ANQGSEA. Trimming took off 8 bases at V and 6 bases at J, with 22 bases between the two ends. There are 15 residues in the CDR3. This CDR3 reads CSTENGRDTAGELFF. The CDR3, as DNA: TGCAGCACTGAAAATGGCAGGGACACGGCCGGGGAGCTGTTTTTT.

The chain uses TRBV28 and TRBJ1-2; D remains unclear. The CDR3 consists of 14 residues. The V end was cut by 2 bases, the J end by 4 bases, with 11 bases between. The V gene's germline CDR1 is MDHEN and CDR2 SYDVKM. The CDR3 is CASSLGPAIYGYTF. The DNA of the CDR3 is TGTGCCAGCAGTTTAGGGCCAGCAATCTATGGCTACACCTTC.

This rearrangement joins TRBV11-3 to TRBJ2-3; weak D call: TRBD2 (7 bases). The V end lost 1 base, the J end lost 8 bases, and 19 bases lay between the germline ends. CDR1 is SGHNT and CDR2 is YENEEA in the germline V gene. The CDR3 totals 16 residues. The CDR3 spells CASSLGEGGSRGTQYF. CDR3 DNA: TGTGCCAGCAGCTTAGGCGAGGGGGGGAGCCGTGGTACGCAGTATTTT. The full variable domain, its missing parts supplied by reference TRBV11-3 and TRBJ2-3, is EAGVVQSPRYKIIEKKQPVAFWCNPISGHNTLYWYLQNLGQGPELLIRYENEEAVDDSQLPKDRFSAERLKGVDSTLKIQPAELGDSAVYLCASSLGEGGSRGTQYFGPGTRLTVL.

The sample holds one count of this clone. The J gene is TRBJ1-1, the V gene TRBV12-3 or TRBV12-4; D remains unclear. Trimming took off 2 bases at V and 9 bases at J, with 10 bases between the two ends. The CDR3 spans 12 residues. The CDR3 sequence: CASSLSSVQAFF. The CDR3 DNA reads as TGTGCCAGCAGTTTATCGAGCGTACAAGCTTTCTTT.

The rearrangement uses TRBV5-1 and TRBJ2-7, with D possibly TRBD1 on 6 matching bases. The CDR3 has 14 amino acids. CDR1 and CDR2 (germline): SGHRS, YFSETQ. V shed 2 bases and J shed 3 bases, with 12 bases lying between them. The CDR3 loop reads CASSFSGVVYEQYF. The CDR3 DNA sequence: TGCGCCAGCAGCTTCTCAGGGGTTGTCTACGAGCAGTACTTC.

This clone came up once. This chain connects TRBV4-1 to TRBJ1-2; a possible D gene is TRBD1 (5 bases). The V and J ends lost 6 bases and 4 bases respectively, with 24 bases between them. This CDR3 contains 17 residues. The V gene's germline CDR1 is MGHRA and CDR2 YSYEKL. CDR3 residues: CASSYRGGGRGVYGYTF. Written as DNA, the CDR3 is TGCGCCAGCAGTTATAGGGGAGGAGGGCGCGGAGTCTATGGCTACACCTTC.

This sequence joins TRBV27 and TRBJ2-7; the match to TRBD1 covers 9 bases. CDR1 is MNHEY, CDR2 SMNVEV, per germline (reference sequence). Germline trimming cut 5 bases from V and 0 bases from J; bases unmatched to any gene: 5. This CDR3 is built from 15 residues. CDR3 sequence (DNA): TGTGCCAGCAGTCCGGGGACAGGGTTCTCCTACGAGCAGTACTTC. Its protein is CASSPGTGFSYEQYF.

This CDR3 reads CASSLPRTAGGNTIYF. CDR3 bases: TGTGCCAGCAGCCTCCCCCGGACGGCGGGAGGAAACACCATATATTTT. The V call is TRBV14, the J call TRBJ1-3; D remains ambiguous. Germline V lookup: CDR1 SGHDN, CDR2 FVKESK. The germline V and J ends were trimmed by 4 bases and 4 bases, with 17 bases remaining between them. This CDR3 is 16 amino acids long.

The rearrangement joins TRBV27 to TRBJ1-6; a weak D match, TRBD1 (6 bases). Germline V gene sequence: CDR1 MNHEY, CDR2 SMNVEV (reference sequence). The CDR3 has 14 residues. V was pared by 6 bases and J by 9 bases, with 15 bases between. The CDR3: CASRITGSGSPLHF. The CDR3, as DNA: TGTGCCAGCAGGATCACAGGGAGCGGTTCACCCCTCCACTTT.

The chain is built from TRBV6-2 or TRBV6-3 and TRBJ1-1; tentatively, D is TRBD1 (5 bases). The CDR3 runs 13 residues. Per germline, CDR1 MNHEY and CDR2 SVGEGT. Trimming cost V 6 bases and J 4 bases, with 12 bases left between them. The CDR3 loop is CASSGRGVTEAFF. CDR3 nucleotides: TGTGCCAGCAGCGGCCGGGGGGTCACTGAAGCTTTCTTT.

The chain links TRBV27 to TRBJ1-3; D call uncertain. The CDR3 sequence is 13 residues long. CDR1 and CDR2 (germline): MNHEY, SMNVEV (reference sequence). The V gene lost 6 bases and the J gene lost 2 bases, with 8 bases spanning the gap. CDR3 loop: CASSQRAGNTIYF. The CDR3 region has the DNA TGTGCCAGCAGCCAGCGAGCTGGAAACACCATATATTTT.

The chain couples TRBV3-1 (or the pseudogene TRBV3-2) to TRBJ1-3; TRBD1 might be the D (5 bases). The CDR3 contains 16 residues. Trimming cost V 4 bases and J 2 bases, with 15 bases left between them. The germline gives CDR1 LGHDT, CDR2 YNNKEL (reference sequence). The CDR3 spells CASSRGRLGPGNTIYF. Here the CDR3 DNA reads TGTGCCAGCAGCCGGGGCCGCCTGGGGCCTGGAAACACCATATATTTT.

The chain combines TRBV9 with TRBJ2-1; perhaps TRBD2 as D (5 bases). This CDR3 is 16 amino acids long. CDR1 SGDLS and CDR2 YYNGEE come from the germline V gene. V was shortened by 4 bases and J by 0 bases, with 14 bases between the two germline ends. For the CDR3, the DNA is TGTGCCAGCAGCCCAGGAGGAGCGTCCTCCTACAATGAGCAGTTCTTC. It yields the protein CASSPGGASSYNEQFF.

This clone was observed once. The genes are TRBV7-8 and TRBJ2-3; no clear D. Germline V CDR1 and CDR2: SGHVS, FQNEAQ. This CDR3 comprises 11 residues. V lost 4 bases, J lost 9 bases, and 8 bases lay in between. The CDR3 DNA reads TGTGCCAGCAGCTCCCGTTCCACGCAGTATTTT. Translated, it gives CASSSRSTQYF.

A single count supports this clone. The chain uses TRBV28 and TRBJ1-2, with 8 bases fitting TRBD1. There are 16 residues in the CDR3. V trimming: 6 bases; J trimming: 0 bases; junction bases outside the gene matches: 9. The germline CDR1 and CDR2 sequences are MDHEN and SYDVKM. This chain's CDR3 is CASSPGQGPTNYGYTF. Here the CDR3 DNA reads TGTGCCAGCAGCCCAGGACAGGGCCCTACTAACTATGGCTACACCTTC.

CDR3 DNA: TGTGCCAGCAGCTCCTCCGGGACAGCTAACTATGGCTACACCTTC. Its translation is CASSSSGTANYGYTF. This sequence joins TRBV11-2 and TRBJ1-2; 7 bases align to TRBD1. Losses at the gene ends were 4 bases for V and 0 bases for J; bases not matched to a gene: 5. This CDR3 spans 15 amino acids. In germline, CDR1 is SGHAT, CDR2 FQNNGV.

The chain links TRBV6-5 to TRBJ1-1; 7 bases align to TRBD1. V shed 6 bases and J 7 bases; nucleotides not matched to a gene: 11. The CDR3 consists of 14 residues. CDR1 is MNHEY, CDR2 SVGAGI, per germline. The CDR3 DNA reads as TGTGCCAGCAGAGACAGGGTTCTCGCAGGTGAAGCTTTCTTT. Its translation is CASRDRVLAGEAFF.

J is TRBJ1-3 and V is TRBV5-6; D is ambiguous. Germline CDR1 is SGHDT and CDR2 is YYEEEE. The ends were cut back, 6 bases at V and 0 bases at J, with 7 bases in the middle. The CDR3 covers 13 residues. The CDR3 DNA sequence: TGTGCCAGCACCCCCAGCTCTGGAAACACCATATATTTT. This gives the protein CASTPSSGNTIYF.